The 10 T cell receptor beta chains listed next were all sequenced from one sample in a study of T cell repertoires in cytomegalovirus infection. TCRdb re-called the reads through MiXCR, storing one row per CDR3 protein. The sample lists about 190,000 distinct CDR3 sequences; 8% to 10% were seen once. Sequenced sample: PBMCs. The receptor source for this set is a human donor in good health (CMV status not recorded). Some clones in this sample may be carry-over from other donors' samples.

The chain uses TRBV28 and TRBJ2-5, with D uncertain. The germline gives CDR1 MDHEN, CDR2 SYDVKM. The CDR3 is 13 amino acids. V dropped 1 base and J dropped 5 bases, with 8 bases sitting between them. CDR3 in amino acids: CASSLSRPETQYF. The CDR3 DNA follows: TGTGCCAGCAGTTTATCTCGACCTGAGACCCAGTACTTC.

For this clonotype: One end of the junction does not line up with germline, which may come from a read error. The CDR3 DNA follows: TGTGCCAGCAGCTTAGCGGCTTCCCCAGTAATGGACTTC. Amino acid sequence: CASSLAASPVMDF. The chain combines TRBV7-2 with TRBJ2-5; D gene uncertain. This CDR3 region has 13 residues. CDR1 is SGHTA and CDR2 is FQGNSA in the germline V gene.

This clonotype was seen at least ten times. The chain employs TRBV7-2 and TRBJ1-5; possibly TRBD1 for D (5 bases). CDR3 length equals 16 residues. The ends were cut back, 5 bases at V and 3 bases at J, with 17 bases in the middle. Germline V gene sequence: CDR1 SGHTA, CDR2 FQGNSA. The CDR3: CASSPNQGGNNQPQHF. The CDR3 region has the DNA TGTGCCAGCAGCCCAAACCAGGGAGGGAACAATCAGCCCCAGCATTTT.

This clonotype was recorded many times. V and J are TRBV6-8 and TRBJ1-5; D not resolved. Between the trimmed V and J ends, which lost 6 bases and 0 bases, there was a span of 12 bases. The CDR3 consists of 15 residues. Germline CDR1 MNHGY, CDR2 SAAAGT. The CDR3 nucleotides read TGTGCCAGCAGATCCCCGGCGGTTAGCAATCAGCCCCAGCATTTT. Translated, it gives CASRSPAVSNQPQHF.

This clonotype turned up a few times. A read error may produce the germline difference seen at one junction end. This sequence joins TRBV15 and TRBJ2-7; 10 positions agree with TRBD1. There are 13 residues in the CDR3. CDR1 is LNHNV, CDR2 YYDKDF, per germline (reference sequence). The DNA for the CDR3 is TGTGCCACCAGCGGAGACAGGGGGCGCGAGCAGTACTTC. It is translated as CATSGDRGREQYF.

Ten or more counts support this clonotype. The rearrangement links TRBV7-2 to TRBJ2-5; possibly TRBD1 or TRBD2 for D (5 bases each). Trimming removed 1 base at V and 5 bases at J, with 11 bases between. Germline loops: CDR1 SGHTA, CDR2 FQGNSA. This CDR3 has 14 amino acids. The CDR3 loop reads CASSLGGVRETQYF. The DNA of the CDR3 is TGTGCCAGCAGCTTAGGAGGGGTTCGGGAGACCCAGTACTTC.

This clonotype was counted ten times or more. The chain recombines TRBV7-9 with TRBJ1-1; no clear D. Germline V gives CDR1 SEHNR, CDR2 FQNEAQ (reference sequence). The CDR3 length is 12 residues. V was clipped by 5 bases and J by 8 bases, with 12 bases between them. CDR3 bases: TGTGCCAGCAGCACAAACCGGGAGGAAGCTTTCTTT. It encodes CASSTNREEAFF.

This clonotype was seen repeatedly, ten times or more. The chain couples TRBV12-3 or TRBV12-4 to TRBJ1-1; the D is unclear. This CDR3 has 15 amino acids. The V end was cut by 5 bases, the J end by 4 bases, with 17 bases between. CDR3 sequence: CASSNRTFIITEAFF. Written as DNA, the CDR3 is TGTGCCAGCAGTAACCGTACGTTTATAATCACTGAAGCTTTCTTT.

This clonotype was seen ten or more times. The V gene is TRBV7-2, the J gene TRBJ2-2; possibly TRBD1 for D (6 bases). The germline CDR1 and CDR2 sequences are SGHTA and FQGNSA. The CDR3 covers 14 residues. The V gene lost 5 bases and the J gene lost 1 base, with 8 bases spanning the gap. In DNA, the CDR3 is TGTGCCAGCAGCCACAGGGTGAACACCGGGGAGCTGTTTTTT. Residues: CASSHRVNTGELFF.

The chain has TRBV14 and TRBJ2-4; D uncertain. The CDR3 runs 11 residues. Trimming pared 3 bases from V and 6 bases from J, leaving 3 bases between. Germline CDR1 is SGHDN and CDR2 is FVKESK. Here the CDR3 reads CASSQRNIQYF. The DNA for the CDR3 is TGTGCCAGCAGCCAGAGAAACATTCAGTACTTC.